This record covers a single T cell receptor (beta chain). What it recognizes is unknown. The entry originates in a study of cytomegalovirus exposure and HLA in healthy donors. Donors were nominally healthy when sampled, though unrecorded immune exposures were likely. Study conclusions and caveats: An analysis done earlier found most TCR beta V segments productive about 90% or about 30% of the time. In a later analysis, donors in an Asian-associated ancestry cluster reportedly had fewer N-insertions in productive TCRs than the cohort mean.

The CDR3 is 14 amino acids. Germline CDR1 SEHNR, CDR2 FQNEAQ (reference sequence). V lost 3 bases to trimming and J lost 3 bases, with 12 bases between them. PCR amplification relied on 60 Vbeta primers (plus 13 Jbeta primers). Per the original data handling: About 11 million of 65 million to 95 million unique TCR beta chains were shared, per a later count. The repertoire was sequenced with immunoSEQ multiplex PCR; TCRdb's copy has only in-frame clones and lacks some. Clone size and the V and J calls come from that table; the DNA yielded D and trimming. The data contain about 200,000 clones, about 88% of them singletons.

The receptor was isolated from a woman younger than 45 in good health and CMV-seronegative. Sequencing was done on a sample of PBMCs. This chain uses TRBV7-9 with TRBJ2-7; D is possibly TRBD1 (5 bases). This CDR3 reads CASSFPGKGYEQYF. The CDR3 DNA reads TGTGCCAGCAGCTTCCCAGGGAAAGGCTACGAGCAGTACTTC.